One sample yielded the 21 T cell receptor beta chains listed below, sequenced in a study of T cell repertoires in cytomegalovirus infection. One entry per CDR3 protein, called by TCRdb with MiXCR from the reads. Of 400,000 to 550,000 distinct CDR3 sequences listed, over 9% are singletons. The sequencing input was PBMCs. The source is a human donor in good health (CMV status not recorded). Some clones in this sample may be carry-over from other donors' samples.

This clonotype was seen ten or more times. This chain connects TRBV10-3 to TRBJ2-1, with TRBD1 as a possible D gene (7 bases). V was pared by 10 bases and J by 4 bases, with 14 bases between. This CDR3 comprises 13 residues. Per germline, CDR1 ENHRY and CDR2 SYGVKD. CDR3 bases: TGTGCCACCCAGGGGGACTCTTACAATGAGCAGTTCTTC. Translation: CATQGDSYNEQFF.

The chain employs TRBV9 and TRBJ1-2, with TRBD1 matching 12 bases. With V trimmed by 4 bases and J by 6 bases, 13 bases remained unmatched. This CDR3 spans 17 amino acids. In germline, CDR1 is SGDLS, CDR2 YYNGEE. The CDR3 spells CASSSPRGTGGGNGYTF. The CDR3 DNA reads TGTGCCAGCAGCAGCCCCCGTGGGACAGGGGGCGGTAATGGCTACACCTTC.

In its sample, this clonotype was seen many times. CDR3 coding DNA: TGTGCCAGCAGTCCCGGGACTAGCGAATCCTACGAGCAGTACTTC. Translating gives CASSPGTSESYEQYF. The chain combines TRBV27 with TRBJ2-7, with TRBD2 identical over 10 bases. Germline V lookup: CDR1 MNHEY, CDR2 SMNVEV (reference sequence). J gave up 1 base and V 5 bases, and 5 bases lay outside the gene matches. The CDR3 consists of 15 residues.

This clonotype was recorded many times. The CDR3 protein is CASSEGETQYF. The CDR3 DNA sequence: TGTGCCAGCAGTGAGGGAGAGACCCAGTACTTC. The gene calls are TRBV11-2 and TRBJ2-5, with D maybe TRBD2 (5 bases). The germline V gene encodes CDR1 SGHAT and CDR2 FQNNGV. V dropped 6 bases and J dropped 4 bases, with 6 bases sitting between them. There are 11 residues in the CDR3.

This chain joins TRBV20-1 and TRBJ2-7; tentatively, D is TRBD1 (5 bases). With 4 bases removed from V and 1 base from J, the gap between germline ends came to 14 bases. Germline-derived CDR1 and CDR2 are DFQATT and SNEGSKA (reference sequence). The CDR3 is made up of 14 amino acids. CDR3 amino acids: CSATSRVWSYEQYF. As DNA, the CDR3 is TGCAGTGCTACGAGCAGGGTTTGGTCCTACGAGCAGTACTTC.

This clonotype appeared a few times. The chain recombines TRBV9 with TRBJ2-7, with a tentative D call TRBD2 (7 bases). The CDR3 extends over 16 amino acids. Germline CDR1 reads SGDLS; CDR2 reads YYNGEE. With 3 bases removed from V and 2 bases from J, the gap between germline ends came to 18 bases. CDR3 DNA sequence: TGTGCCAGCAGCGCCGGAGGGGGGGGGAGTACCTACGAGCAGTACTTC. Protein: CASSAGGGGSTYEQYF.

This clonotype was observed at least ten times. The chain joins TRBV27 to TRBJ1-2; 7 bases map to TRBD1. V lost 3 bases and J lost 4; bases outside the gene matches: 5. The germline V gene encodes CDR1 MNHEY and CDR2 SMNVEV (reference sequence). The CDR3 has 14 amino acids. DNA for the CDR3: TGTGCCAGCAGTTTTTCGGGACAGCTCTATGGCTACACCTTC. It specifies CASSFSGQLYGYTF.

This clonotype was recorded many times. The chain uses TRBV29-1 and TRBJ2-6; D is possibly TRBD1 or TRBD2 (5 bases each). V was trimmed by 4 bases and J by 0 bases, leaving 13 bases between them. From germline, CDR1 is SQVTM and CDR2 ANQGSEA. The length of the CDR3 is 16 residues. The CDR3 loop is CSVVGVASSGANVLTF. The CDR3 DNA reads as TGCAGCGTTGTGGGGGTAGCGAGCTCTGGGGCCAACGTCCTGACTTTC.

This chain uses TRBV20-1 with TRBJ2-1; a possible D gene is TRBD2 (6 bases). V was cut by 2 bases and J by 8 bases, with 22 bases left in between. Germline values: CDR1 DFQATT, CDR2 SNEGSKA (reference sequence). The CDR3 spans 16 residues. Here the CDR3 reads CSARSSYPGTQDEQFF. CDR3 sequence (DNA): TGCAGTGCTAGAAGTAGTTATCCCGGGACTCAGGATGAGCAGTTCTTC.

This clonotype was seen a few times. The chain recombines TRBV5-1 with TRBJ2-2; 9 bases agree with TRBD1. Germline CDR1 is SGHRS and CDR2 is YFSETQ. This CDR3 contains 15 residues. The trim removed 4 bases at V and 6 bases at J, leaving 7 bases unmatched. The CDR3 nucleotides are TGCGCCAGCAGCGATATGGGACAGGGCGCCGGGGAGCTGTTTTTT. Translating gives CASSDMGQGAGELFF.

This clonotype occurred many times. The genes are TRBV7-6 and TRBJ1-2; 10 bases align to TRBD1. This CDR3 region has 14 residues. CDR1 SGHVS and CDR2 FNYEAQ come from the germline V gene. The ends lost 4 bases at V and 4 bases at J; junction bases unmatched: 3. CDR3 bases: TGTGCCAGCAGCTCGGGACAGGGGAGCTATGGCTACACCTTC. It codes for CASSSGQGSYGYTF.

This sequence joins TRBV12-5 and TRBJ1-1, with D possibly being TRBD1 (6 bases). Germline V gives CDR1 LGHNT, CDR2 FRNRAP. V gave up 0 bases and J gave up 1 base, with 15 bases separating them. The CDR3 has 17 residues. DNA of the CDR3: TGTGCTAGTGGTTTGGTACTGACGACAGGACCGAACACTGAAGCTTTCTTT. Residues: CASGLVLTTGPNTEAFF.

This clonotype showed up just a few times. The V gene is TRBV29-1, the J gene TRBJ1-5, with TRBD1 matching over 7 bases. The CDR3 length is 14 residues. Germline CDR1 is SQVTM and CDR2 is ANQGSEA. V lost 1 base, J lost 0 bases, and 0 bases stayed unmatched. CDR3 DNA sequence: TGCAGCGTTGAAGGGGACAGTAGCAATCAGCCCCAGCATTTT. Its translation is CSVEGDSSNQPQHF.

V is TRBV7-9 and J is TRBJ2-3; 7 nucleotides line up with TRBD2. V shed 4 bases and J 0 bases; nucleotides not matched to a gene: 7. The CDR3 contains 16 residues. Per germline, CDR1 SEHNR and CDR2 FQNEAQ (reference sequence). CDR3 DNA: TGTGCCAGCAGCTACCAGCGGGGAACGAGCACAGATACGCAGTATTTT. Amino acid sequence: CASSYQRGTSTDTQYF.

CDR3 loop: CASSLEGTRSYEQYF. DNA of the CDR3: TGTGCCAGCAGCTTAGAAGGGACCCGTTCCTACGAGCAGTACTTC. The V and J genes are TRBV7-2 and TRBJ2-7; the D gene could be TRBD1 or TRBD2 (5 bases each). The CDR3 spans 15 residues. CDR1 SGHTA and CDR2 FQGNSA come from the germline V gene. Between the trimmed V and J ends, which lost 1 base and 1 base, there was a span of 11 bases.

The chain couples TRBV6-5 to TRBJ2-3; a possible D gene is TRBD1 (5 bases). This CDR3 region has 15 residues. Germline values: CDR1 MNHEY, CDR2 SVGAGI. V shed 2 bases and J shed 1 base, with 10 bases lying between them. The CDR3 spells CASSYGQFRTDTQYF. The CDR3 region has the DNA TGTGCCAGCAGTTACGGACAATTCCGCACAGATACGCAGTATTTT.

This clonotype was recorded many times. The chain carries TRBV7-6 and TRBJ1-2; unclear D gene. CDR1 and CDR2 (germline): SGHVS, FNYEAQ. V lost 1 base to trimming and J lost 6 bases, with 9 bases between them. The CDR3 runs 13 residues. The CDR3 DNA follows: TGTGCCAGCAGCTTAGAGGCCGGGCATGGCTACACCTTC. This translates into CASSLEAGHGYTF.

This clonotype came up many times. The chain combines TRBV2 with TRBJ1-5; D is uncertain. This CDR3 comprises 13 residues. The germline CDR1 and CDR2 sequences are SNHLY and FYNNEI. The V end was cut by 5 bases, the J end by 0 bases, with 5 bases between. The CDR3 DNA follows: TGTGCCAGCAGTACGTATAGCAATCAGCCCCAGCATTTT. It is translated as CASSTYSNQPQHF.

The chain links TRBV5-4 to TRBJ2-3; D ambiguous. CDR3 length equals 16 residues. Trimming left V 3 bases short and J 2 bases short, with 16 bases between. CDR1 and CDR2 (germline): SGHNT, YYREEE (reference sequence). CDR3 sequence: CASSSPLKKDTDTQYF. The CDR3 nucleotides are TGTGCCAGCAGCTCTCCCCTAAAGAAAGACACAGATACGCAGTATTTT.

This clonotype has more than one count but fewer than ten. The chain couples TRBV20-1 to TRBJ1-4; D might be TRBD1 (6 bases). Per the germline V gene, CDR1 is DFQATT and CDR2 is SNEGSKA (reference sequence). The CDR3 sequence is 16 residues long. Between the trimmed V and J ends, which lost 0 bases and 5 bases, there was a span of 16 bases. The CDR3: CSARDRGGRPNEKLFF. As DNA, the CDR3 is TGCAGTGCTAGAGATAGGGGGGGACGGCCAAATGAAAAACTGTTTTTT.

This clonotype has ten or more counts. V is TRBV7-9 and J is TRBJ2-2; a possible D gene is TRBD2 (5 bases). This CDR3 is 15 amino acids long. Per the germline V gene, CDR1 is SEHNR and CDR2 is FQNEAQ (reference sequence). Trimming removed 5 bases from V and 0 bases from J, with 10 bases in between. This chain's CDR3 is CASSKADSNTGELFF. The CDR3 DNA reads TGTGCCAGCAGCAAAGCGGATTCGAACACCGGGGAGCTGTTTTTT.